The subject of this entry is one T cell receptor beta chain. Produced via immunoSEQ multiplex PCR; TCRdb's table is partial and in-frame only. The data show 73,000 or so clones, about nine tenths seen once. This record comes from a study of blood T cell repertoires in COVID-19. Study information: T cells, B-cell-depleted T cells, or PBMCs supplied cDNA or gDNA.

The CDR3 covers 15 residues. V trimming: 5 bases; J trimming: 4 bases; junction bases outside the gene matches: 9. Looked up from germline, CDR1 is MNHNY and CDR2 is SVGAGI (reference sequence). The chain has TRBV6-6 and TRBJ1-1, with TRBD1 matching 8 bases. The TCR was taken from a man aged 25-45 years with acute or convalescent COVID-19. The sample was peripheral blood. CDR3 DNA: TGTGCCAGCAGTCCCCTGGGCCAGGGGGCCACTGAAGCTTTCTTT. Translation gives CASSPLGQGATEAFF.